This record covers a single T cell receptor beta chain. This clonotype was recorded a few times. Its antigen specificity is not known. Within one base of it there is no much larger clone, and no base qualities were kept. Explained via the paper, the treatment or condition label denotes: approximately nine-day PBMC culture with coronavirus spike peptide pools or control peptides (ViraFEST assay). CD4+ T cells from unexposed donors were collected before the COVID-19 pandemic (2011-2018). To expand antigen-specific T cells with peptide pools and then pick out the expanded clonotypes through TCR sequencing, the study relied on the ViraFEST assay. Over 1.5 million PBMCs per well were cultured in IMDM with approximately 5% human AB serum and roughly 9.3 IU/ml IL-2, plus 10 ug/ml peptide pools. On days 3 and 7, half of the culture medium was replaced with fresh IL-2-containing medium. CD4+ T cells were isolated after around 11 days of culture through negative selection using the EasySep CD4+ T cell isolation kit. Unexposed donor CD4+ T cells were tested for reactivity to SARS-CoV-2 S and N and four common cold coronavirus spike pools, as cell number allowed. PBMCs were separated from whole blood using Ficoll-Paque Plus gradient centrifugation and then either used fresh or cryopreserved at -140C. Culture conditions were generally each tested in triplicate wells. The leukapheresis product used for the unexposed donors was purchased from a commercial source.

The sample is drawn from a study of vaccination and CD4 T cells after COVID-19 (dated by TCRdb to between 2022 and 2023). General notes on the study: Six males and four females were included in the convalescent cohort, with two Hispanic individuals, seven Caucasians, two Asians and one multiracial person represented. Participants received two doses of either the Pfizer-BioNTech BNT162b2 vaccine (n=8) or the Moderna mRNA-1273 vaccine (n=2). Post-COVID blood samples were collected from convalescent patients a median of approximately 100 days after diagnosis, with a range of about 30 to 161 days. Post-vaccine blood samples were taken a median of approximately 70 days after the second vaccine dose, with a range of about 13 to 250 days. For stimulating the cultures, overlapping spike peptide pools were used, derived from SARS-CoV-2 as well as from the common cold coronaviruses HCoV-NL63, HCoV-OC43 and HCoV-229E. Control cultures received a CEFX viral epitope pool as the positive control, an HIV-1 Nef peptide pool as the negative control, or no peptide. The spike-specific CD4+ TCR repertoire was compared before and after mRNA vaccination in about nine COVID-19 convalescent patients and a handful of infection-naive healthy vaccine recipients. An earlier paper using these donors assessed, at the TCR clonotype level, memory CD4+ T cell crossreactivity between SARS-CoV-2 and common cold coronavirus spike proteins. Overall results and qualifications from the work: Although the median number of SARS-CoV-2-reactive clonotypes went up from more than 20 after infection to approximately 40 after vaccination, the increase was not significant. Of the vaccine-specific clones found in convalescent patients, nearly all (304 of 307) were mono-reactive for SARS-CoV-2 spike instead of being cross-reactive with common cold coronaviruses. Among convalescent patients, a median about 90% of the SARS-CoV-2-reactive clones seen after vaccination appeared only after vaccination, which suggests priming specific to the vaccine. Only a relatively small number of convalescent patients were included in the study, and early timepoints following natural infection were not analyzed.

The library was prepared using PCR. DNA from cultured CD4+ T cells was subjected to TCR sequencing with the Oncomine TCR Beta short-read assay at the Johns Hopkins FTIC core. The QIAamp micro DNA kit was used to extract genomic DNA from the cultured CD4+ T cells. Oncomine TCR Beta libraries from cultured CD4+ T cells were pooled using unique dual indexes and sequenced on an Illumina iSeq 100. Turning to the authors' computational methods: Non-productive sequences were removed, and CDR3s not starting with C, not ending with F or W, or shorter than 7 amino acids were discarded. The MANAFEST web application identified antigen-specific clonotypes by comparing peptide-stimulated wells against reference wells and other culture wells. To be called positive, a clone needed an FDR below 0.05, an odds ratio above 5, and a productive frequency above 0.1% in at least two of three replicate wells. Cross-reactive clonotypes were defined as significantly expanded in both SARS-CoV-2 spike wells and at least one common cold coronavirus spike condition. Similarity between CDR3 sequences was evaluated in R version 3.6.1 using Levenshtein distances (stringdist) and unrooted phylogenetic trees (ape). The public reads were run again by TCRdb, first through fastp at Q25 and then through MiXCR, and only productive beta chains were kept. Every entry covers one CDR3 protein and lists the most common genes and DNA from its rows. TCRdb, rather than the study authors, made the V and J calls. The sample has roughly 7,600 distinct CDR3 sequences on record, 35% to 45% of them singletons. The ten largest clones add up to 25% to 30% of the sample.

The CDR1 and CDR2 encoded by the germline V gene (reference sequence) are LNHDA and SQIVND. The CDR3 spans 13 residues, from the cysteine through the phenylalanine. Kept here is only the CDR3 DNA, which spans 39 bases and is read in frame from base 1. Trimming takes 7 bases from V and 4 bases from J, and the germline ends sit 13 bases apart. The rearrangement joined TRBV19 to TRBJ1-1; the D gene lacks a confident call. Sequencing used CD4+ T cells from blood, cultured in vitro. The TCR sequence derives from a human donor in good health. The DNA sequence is TGTGCCAGTACGAGGGAGGTATCCACTGAAGCTTTCTTT. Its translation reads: CASTREVSTEAFF.